Given below is one T cell receptor (beta chain) in context. This record belongs to a study of control samples from healthy donors and cancer patients. Method: immunoSEQ multiplex PCR; TCRdb's copy keeps in-frame clones and lacks some. Altogether 150,000 to 200,000 clones are present, about 90% being singletons, with the ten largest covering approximately 2%. The ends were cut back, 1 base at V and 9 bases at J, with 11 bases in the middle. The germline V gene encodes CDR1 SGHRS and CDR2 YFSETQ. This CDR3 is built from 13 residues. This clonotype was obtained from a woman aged 40 to 50 in good health. The V call is TRBV5-1, the J call TRBJ2-1; weak D call: TRBD2 (5 bases). Sequencing used blood. CDR3 region: CASSLRFGGEQFF. CDR3 DNA: TGCGCCAGCAGCTTGAGGTTTGGAGGTGAGCAGTTCTTC.